The rows below give T cell receptor beta chains drawn from one sample of a study of CD8+CD57+ T cells in acquired aplastic anemia. TCRdb itself ran the reads through MiXCR, one entry per CDR3 protein. The sample records roughly 200,000 distinct CDR3 sequences, approximately 57% being singletons. The sample consisted of sorted CD4+, CD8+, or CD8+CD57+ T cells (not recorded which) from PBMCs. The receptors were sampled from a human donor in good health. CDR3s include the opening cysteine and the closing phenylalanine or tryptophan. D genes are given only for firm matches. Clone size is not always given. Where it is, it says once, few, many or a class for expanded clones.

V	size	J	D	DNA	CDR3
TRBV29-1	-	TRBJ2-1	-	TGCAGCGCTTTAATAGGGAACAATGAGCAGTTCTTC	CSALIGNNEQFF
TRBV2	-	TRBJ2-5	TRBD1	TGTGCCAGCAGTGGCGGTCAGGGGGCTTGGGAGACCCAGTACTTC	CASSGGQGAWETQYF
TRBV7-9	-	TRBJ2-6	-	TGTGCCAGCAGCCCTCAGGGATCCGGGGCCAACGTCCTGACTTTC	CASSPQGSGANVLTF
TRBV27	many	TRBJ1-6	-	TGTGCCAGCAGAGTAGGGATAATTGATTCACCCCTCCACTTT	CASRVGIIDSPLHF
TRBV19	-	TRBJ1-1	-	TGTGCCAGTAGTAAGGGTCAGGACACTGAAGCTTTCTTT	CASSKGQDTEAFF
TRBV19	-	TRBJ1-2	TRBD1	TGTGCCAGTACCCGGGACAGAAACTATGGCTACACCTTC	CASTRDRNYGYTF
TRBV5-1	-	TRBJ2-5	-	TGCGCCAGCAGCACAGAAGAGACCCAGTACTTC	CASSTEETQYF
TRBV10-3	-	TRBJ1-2	TRBD1	TGTGCCATCAGTGACCACTTCGGGACAGATTTTTACCACTATGGCTACACCTTC	CAISDHFGTDFYHYGYTF
TRBV4-1	few	TRBJ2-6	-	TGCGCCAGCAGCCAAGCGGGGGCCAACGTCCTGACTTTC	CASSQAGANVLTF
TRBV7-6	-	TRBJ2-5	-	TGTGCCTCGGAGCCTTTAAGTGGCTTCCAAGAGACCCAGTACTTC	CASEPLSGFQETQYF
TRBV7-7	-	TRBJ2-7	-	TGTGCCAGCAGCCAAAGGGAAGGGGAGTACGAGCAGTACTTC	CASSQREGEYEQYF
TRBV9	many	TRBJ2-7	TRBD2	TGTGCCAGCAGCACACGAGCGGGGGAGCAGTACGAGCAGTACTTC	CASSTRAGEQYEQYF
TRBV29-1	-	TRBJ2-5	-	TGCAGCACAGGACAGCAATTGGGGGAGACCCAGTACTTC	CSTGQQLGETQYF
TRBV6-5	many	TRBJ2-7	-	TGTGCCAGCAGTACTCGGACCGACGGCTACGAGCAGTACTTC	CASSTRTDGYEQYF
TRBV10-1	-	TRBJ2-5	TRBD1	TGCGCCAGCAGCGGGGGACAGGGGGCAAGGGAGACCCAGTACTTC	CASSGGQGARETQYF
TRBV7-8	-	TRBJ1-2	-	TGTGCCAGCAGCCCGCCCAACAGCAACTATGGCTACACCTTC	CASSPPNSNYGYTF
TRBV7-8	-	TRBJ1-2	TRBD1	TGTGCCAGCAGCCCTACAGGGGGCGCACCCTATGGCTACACCTTC	CASSPTGGAPYGYTF
TRBV20-1	-	TRBJ1-5	-	TGCAGTGCTGTGAATAGCAATCAGCCCCAGCATTTT	CSAVNSNQPQHF
TRBV7-8	-	TRBJ1-4	-	TGTGCCAGCAGGAACGCCGACGAGAAACTGTTTTTT	CASRNADEKLFF
TRBV20-1	many	TRBJ1-5	TRBD1	TGCAGTGCTAACTCCGGGACAGAGTATCAGCCCCAGCATTTT	CSANSGTEYQPQHF
TRBV2	-	TRBJ1-6	TRBD1	TGTGCCAGCAGTCCGGGACAGGGTCCACCCCTCCACTTT	CASSPGQGPPLHF
TRBV11-3	many	TRBJ2-3	-	TGTGCCAGCAGCCCCACAGGGCCTGGTCCGCAGTATTTT	CASSPTGPGPQYF
TRBV15	few	TRBJ2-7	-	TGTGCCACCAGCGGCCGAGGCACATCATACGAGCAGTACTTC	CATSGRGTSYEQYF
TRBV15	few	TRBJ1-2	-	TGTGCCACCAGCAGAGATCCCGGACCATATGGCTACACCTTC	CATSRDPGPYGYTF
TRBV7-8	-	TRBJ1-2	-	TGTGCCAGCAGCCTAGGGTATCAGCTCTATGGCTACACCTTC	CASSLGYQLYGYTF
TRBV5-6	many	TRBJ2-7	-	TGTGCCAGCAGCTTAAGATTCTCCTACGAGCAGTACTTC	CASSLRFSYEQYF
TRBV7-2	-	TRBJ2-1	-	TGTGCCAGCAGCCCATACACTAGTGATGAGCAGTTCTTC	CASSPYTSDEQFF
TRBV20-1	-	TRBJ2-5	-	TGCAGTGCTAGGGACTTCGAGGGGGGGTATGAGACCCAGTACTTC	CSARDFEGGYETQYF
TRBV7-3	few	TRBJ2-5	-	TGTGCCAGCAGCTTAGAGGGGACTGACGCGACCCAGTACTTC	CASSLEGTDATQYF
TRBV7-8	many	TRBJ2-7	-	TGTGCCAGCAGCTTAGCGGCTAGCTACTCCTACGAGCAGTACTTC	CASSLAASYSYEQYF
TRBV10-2	-	TRBJ1-1	-	TGCGCCAGCAGTGAGTCTCCTCTTACGAACACTGAAGCTTTCTTT	CASSESPLTNTEAFF
TRBV20-1	-	TRBJ1-2	TRBD1	TGCAGTGCTAGAGGAGACAGGGAGGCCTATGGCTACACCTTC	CSARGDREAYGYTF
TRBV30	many	TRBJ2-1	-	TGTGCCTGGGGACCGTTGGACGGGCCTTACAATGAGCAGTTCTTC	CAWGPLDGPYNEQFF
TRBV7-8	-	TRBJ1-5	TRBD1	TGTGCCAGCAGCCCCGAGGGGGCAACTCAGCCCCAGCATTTT	CASSPEGATQPQHF
TRBV27	-	TRBJ2-1	-	TGTGCCAGCAGGGGTTCTCCTTTTGAGCAGTTCTTC	CASRGSPFEQFF
TRBV7-2	-	TRBJ1-1	-	TGTGCCAGCAGCCGGGGGCGTCAGATGGACACTGAAGCTTTCTTT	CASSRGRQMDTEAFF
TRBV9	-	TRBJ2-7	TRBD1	TGTGCCAGCAGCGTAGAGGGGACAGGGGGTTTTCACGAGCAGTACTTC	CASSVEGTGGFHEQYF
TRBV7-6	-	TRBJ2-1	-	TGTGCCAGCAGCTTATCACTAGTTCATGAGCAGTTCTTC	CASSLSLVHEQFF
TRBV19	few	TRBJ1-5	-	TGTGCCAGTAGAAACGTGGGGTCGAGTGGTCAGCCCCAGCATTTT	CASRNVGSSGQPQHF
TRBV2	few	TRBJ1-4	-	TGTGCCAGCGGAGCAACTAATGAAAAACTGTTTTTT	CASGATNEKLFF
TRBV5-1	-	TRBJ2-3	-	TGCGCCAGCAGCCCTGGACAGCGCACAGATACGCAGTATTTT	CASSPGQRTDTQYF
TRBV2	-	TRBJ2-3	-	TGTGCCAGCAGTGGGGGTAGCGGTTACGACCTCACAGATACGCAGTATTTT	CASSGGSGYDLTDTQYF
TRBV9	-	TRBJ2-7	TRBD1	TGTGCCAGCAGCGTAGGGGCAGGGGGTGGTGAGCAGTACTTC	CASSVGAGGGEQYF
TRBV5-1	once	TRBJ1-1	TRBD1	TGCGCCAGCAGCTTGGGGACAGGGGGCGATGATGCTTTCTTT	CASSLGTGGDDAFF
TRBV27	few	TRBJ1-4	TRBD1	TGTGCCAGCAGTCAGTGGACAGGGGTAGGGGAAAAACTGTTTTTT	CASSQWTGVGEKLFF
TRBV14	-	TRBJ1-2	-	TGTGCCAGCAGCCAAGCAGGGGAGGGTGGCTACACCTTC	CASSQAGEGGYTF
TRBV16	-	TRBJ1-2	TRBD1	TGTGCCAGCAGCCAATTTTTGCGGGACAGGGACGGCTACACCTTC	CASSQFLRDRDGYTF
TRBV2	-	TRBJ1-1	TRBD1	TGTGCCACCAGTGATTTGGGTACCGGGACAGGCCTCAACACTGAAGCTTTCTTT	CATSDLGTGTGLNTEAFF
TRBV6-5	-	TRBJ2-5	-	TGTGCCAGCAGTTACTCGGGTGGTCCCGAGACCCAGTACTTC	CASSYSGGPETQYF
TRBV10-3	-	TRBJ2-2	-	TGTGCCATCAGTGTGTCGGACACCGGGGAGCTGTTTTTC	CAISVSDTGELFF